The clone carrying this T cell receptor beta chain has just a few counts. What it recognizes is unknown. These data come from a study of early T cells in non-severe SARS-CoV-2 infection. For the study at large: Bulk RNA isolated from unsorted whole blood underwent sequencing; chains were not paired. Findings of the study overall: The study's VDJdb matching favored anti-spike CD8 responses and missed private and CD4 specificities.

TCRdb recomputed calls from the 5' RACE reads with MiXCR, one row per CDR3 protein. The sample consists of 85,000 to 100,000 distinct CDR3 sequences, 11% of them appearing once. The CDR3 consists of 15 residues. The V end was cut by 3 bases, the J end by 5 bases, with 14 bases between. CDR1 and CDR2 (germline): KGHSH, LQKENI. The receptor was derived from an adult who was a healthcare worker with PCR-confirmed SARS-CoV-2 infection or an uninfected control (not recorded which). This material consisted of whole blood, taken at baseline. The rearrangement joins TRBV18 to TRBJ2-1; possible D gene TRBD1, 5 bases. CDR3 in amino acids: CASSPGTTAHNEQFF. As DNA, the CDR3 is TGTGCCAGCTCACCTGGAACGACAGCACACAATGAGCAGTTCTTC. Variable domain in full (rest from reference TRBV18 and TRBJ2-1): NAGVMQNPRHLVRRRGQEARLRCSPMKGHSHVYWYRQLPEEGLKFMVYLQKENIIDESGMPKERFSAEFPKEGPSILRIQQVVRGDSAAYFCASSPGTTAHNEQFFGPGTRLTVL.